The rows below give T cell receptor beta chains drawn from one sample of a study of blood T cells in healthy people across ages. Each CDR3 protein is one row after TCRdb ran MiXCR on the 5' RACE reads. This sample carries around 1,000,000 distinct CDR3 sequences, around two fifths of them seen once, and the ten largest clones take about 12%. Material for sequencing was blood. The receptors come from a man aged 18 to 35 in good health. CDR3s include the opening cysteine and the closing phenylalanine or tryptophan. The order of the fields is V gene, J gene, D gene, clone size, CDR3 protein, CDR3 DNA. D genes are given only for firm matches. Expanded clones get a size class; other rows say once, few or many, or leave the size out.

TRBV6-6	TRBJ1-3	TRBD1	once	CASSYFGTGTGNTIYF	TGTGCCAGCAGTTACTTCGGGACAGGGACTGGAAACACCATATATTTT
TRBV18	TRBJ2-3	TRBD1	-	CASSPSGQGADTQYF	TGTGCCAGCTCGCCGTCGGGACAGGGGGCAGATACGCAGTATTTT
TRBV6-1	TRBJ2-3	-	few	CASREGQRSSTDTQYF	TGTGCCAGCAGGGAAGGACAGAGATCTAGCACAGATACGCAGTATTTT
TRBV27	TRBJ2-5	TRBD2	-	CAGSLSSGDYQETQYF	TGTGCCGGCAGTTTATCTAGCGGGGACTACCAAGAGACCCAGTACTTC
TRBV21-1	TRBJ1-2	-	few	CASSKAWFERKANYGYTF	TGTGCCAGCAGCAAAGCATGGTTTGAGAGGAAAGCTAACTATGGCTACACCTTC
TRBV7-9	TRBJ1-5	-	-	CASRGMGNQPQHF	TGTGCCAGCAGGGGTATGGGCAATCAGCCCCAGCATTTT
TRBV27	TRBJ1-2	-	-	CASSPITEGSYGYTF	TGTGCCAGCAGTCCAATAACAGAAGGATCGTATGGCTACACCTTC
TRBV29-1	TRBJ1-6	-	few	CSVRDSSYNSPLHF	TGCAGCGTTAGAGATAGCTCCTATAATTCACCCCTCCACTTT
TRBV6-2/TRBV6-3	TRBJ2-1	TRBD2	-	CASRRRGNNEQFF	TGTGCCAGCAGGCGGCGGGGGAACAATGAGCAGTTCTTC
TRBV6-5	TRBJ2-1	-	-	CASSYIQGSRGNEQFF	TGTGCCAGCAGCTACATCCAGGGGTCGCGTGGCAATGAGCAGTTCTTC
TRBV5-1	TRBJ2-3	-	few	CASSLVSTTTDTQYF	TGCGCCAGCAGCTTGGTCTCTACAACGACAGATACGCAGTATTTT
TRBV12-3/TRBV12-4	TRBJ2-3	-	few	CASTSWAQASTDTQYF	TGTGCCAGCACTTCTTGGGCCCAGGCTAGCACAGATACGCAGTATTTT
TRBV15	TRBJ1-5	-	-	CATSRIQGSNQPQHF	TGTGCCACCAGCAGAATACAGGGCTCCAATCAGCCCCAGCATTTT
TRBV27	TRBJ1-2	TRBD1	few	CASSSSNRGGYTF	TGTGCCAGCAGTTCCTCCAACAGGGGCGGCTACACCTTC
TRBV6-6	TRBJ1-5	TRBD1	-	CASSKAGQGTGQPQHF	TGTGCCAGCAGTAAGGCCGGACAGGGTACGGGTCAGCCCCAGCATTTT
TRBV9	TRBJ2-1	TRBD2	-	CASSVARGGSYNEQFF	TGTGCCAGCAGCGTAGCCCGGGGGGGCTCCTACAATGAGCAGTTCTTC
TRBV29-1	TRBJ1-2	TRBD1	many	CSAQSGTGPYDGYGYTF	TGCAGCGCGCAATCCGGGACAGGCCCTTACGATGGCTATGGCTACACCTTC
TRBV20-1	TRBJ2-3	TRBD2	-	CSARDLGLAASTDTQYF	TGCAGTGCTAGAGACCTGGGACTAGCGGCATCCACAGATACGCAGTATTTT
TRBV11-1	TRBJ2-1	-	-	CASSLPGRYNEQFF	TGTGCCAGCAGCCTACCGGGACGCTACAATGAGCAGTTCTTC
TRBV7-8	TRBJ1-1	TRBD1	few	CASSVTGDRVGSNTEAFF	TGTGCCAGCAGCGTGACGGGGGACAGGGTGGGCTCGAACACTGAAGCTTTCTTT
TRBV12-3/TRBV12-4	TRBJ2-3	-	-	CASSLLMRFGTSTDTQYF	TGTGCCAGCAGTTTATTGATGAGGTTCGGAACTAGCACAGATACGCAGTATTTT
TRBV11-3	TRBJ2-3	-	-	CASSRRGPTDTQYF	TGTGCCAGCAGCCGGCGGGGGCCCACAGATACGCAGTATTTT
TRBV5-1	TRBJ2-2	TRBD2	-	CASSLASGVNTGELFF	TGCGCCAGCAGCTTAGCTAGCGGGGTGAACACCGGGGAGCTGTTTTTT
TRBV7-2	TRBJ2-5	-	-	CTSSLYIRTAQETQYF	TGTACCAGCAGCTTATATATAAGGACTGCTCAAGAGACCCAGTACTTC
TRBV28	TRBJ2-7	-	-	CASSVGHTYEQYF	TGTGCCAGCAGTGTGGGACATACCTACGAGCAGTACTTC
TRBV4-3	TRBJ2-7	-	-	CASSQRTSLSYEQYF	TGCGCCAGCAGCCAGAGGACATCCCTTTCCTACGAGCAGTACTTC
TRBV13	TRBJ2-5	-	few	CASSLGPNSGGDQYF	TGTGCCAGCAGCTTAGGCCCGAATTCAGGAGGGGACCAGTACTTC
TRBV10-3	TRBJ1-5	-	few	CAIRGGSNQPQHF	TGTGCCATCCGGGGGGGGAGCAATCAGCCCCAGCATTTT